These 18 T cell receptor beta chains share one sample of origin, sequenced in a study of T cell repertoires in cytomegalovirus infection. No antigen has been assigned to these receptors. TCRdb recomputed calls from the reads with MiXCR, one row per CDR3 protein. The sample records about 340,000 distinct CDR3 sequences, 29% being singletons. The input for sequencing was cultured PBMCs, taken from culture after CMV antigen stimulation. These receptors came from a human donor in good health (CMV status not recorded). Some clones in this sample may be carry-over from other donors' samples.

There are a few counts of this clonotype. The genes are TRBV6-1 and TRBJ2-5; D remains unclear. The CDR3 contains 13 residues. Looked up from germline, CDR1 is MNHNS and CDR2 is SASEGT. V lost 4 bases and J lost 5, with 11 bases in between. The CDR3 nucleotides are TGTGCCAGCAGTGGTGGAGAGAGGGAGACCCAGTACTTC. Protein sequence: CASSGGERETQYF.

This chain uses TRBV7-9 with TRBJ2-1; the D is unclear. Germline loops: CDR1 SEHNR, CDR2 FQNEAQ (reference sequence). The CDR3 runs to 11 residues. Deletions cut 5 bases from V and 12 bases from J, with 11 bases between. CDR3 nucleotides: TGTGCCAGCAGCCCAAAAAGCCCGCAGTTCTTC. Its protein product is CASSPKSPQFF.

This clonotype has just one count. The chain uses TRBV4-2 and TRBJ2-1; D not certain. Trimming cost V 4 bases and J 8 bases, with 18 bases left between them. The CDR3 runs to 15 residues. Germline V gene lookup returns CDR1 LGHNA and CDR2 YNFKEQ. CDR3 loop: CASSPDPNGFDEQFF. Here the CDR3 DNA reads TGTGCCAGCAGCCCGGACCCAAATGGATTTGATGAGCAGTTCTTC.

Many counts were recorded for this clonotype. V usage is TRBV7-6 and J usage is TRBJ2-7; 9 bases are shared with TRBD1. CDR3 length equals 13 residues. The V segment lost 3 bases and the J segment 7 bases; nucleotides outside the gene matches: 4. CDR1 is SGHVS, CDR2 FNYEAQ, per germline. CDR3 in amino acids: CASSLTGGAEQYF. The CDR3 bases are TGTGCCAGCAGCTTGACAGGGGGTGCGGAGCAGTACTTC.

The CDR3 DNA reads TGTGCCAGCAGCCACAGGAGTTACAATGAGCAGTTCTTC. Residues: CASSHRSYNEQFF. The genes are TRBV6-5 and TRBJ2-1, with D tentatively TRBD1 (5 bases). Germline values: CDR1 MNHEY, CDR2 SVGAGI. V shed 6 bases and J shed 4 bases, with 10 bases lying between them. This CDR3 is 13 amino acids long.

This clonotype was counted at least ten times. The genes are TRBV12-3 or TRBV12-4 and TRBJ1-1; 7 bases are a match to TRBD1. V was clipped by 6 bases and J by 5 bases; unmatched bases: 18. The CDR3 is made up of 17 amino acids. CDR3 sequence reads: CASSRRVAGGLGTEAFF. DNA for the CDR3: TGTGCCAGCAGCAGGAGGGTGGCAGGGGGTCTGGGAACTGAAGCTTTCTTT.

The chain carries TRBV27 and TRBJ2-5, with 7 positions matching TRBD1. This CDR3 is built from 14 residues. V gave up 6 bases and J gave up 3 bases; unmatched junction bases: 7. CDR1 is MNHEY and CDR2 is SMNVEV in the germline V gene (reference sequence). The CDR3 DNA reads as TGTGCCAGCAGCCCATGGGACAGAAAAGAGACCCAGTACTTC. As protein: CASSPWDRKETQYF.

The sample holds a few counts of this clonotype. The J gene is TRBJ1-5, the V gene TRBV6-1; 8 bases are a match to TRBD1. From germline, CDR1 is MNHNS and CDR2 SASEGT. V trimming: 6 bases; J trimming: 7 bases; junction bases outside the gene matches: 11. CDR3 size: 15 residues. The CDR3 DNA is TGTGCCAGCAGCTACAGACAGGGGAGGAGACAGCCCCAGCATTTT. Its protein product is CASSYRQGRRQPQHF.

This clonotype was counted between two and nine times. The chain employs TRBV4-2 and TRBJ2-7, with TRBD2 identical over 13 bases. With 4 bases clipped from V and 5 bases from J, the junction kept 5 bases outside the gene matches. The CDR3 covers 15 residues. In germline, CDR1 is LGHNA, CDR2 YNFKEQ. The CDR3 DNA reads as TGTGCCAGCAGCCTTAGAGGACTAGCGGGAGACGAGCAGTACTTC. It yields the protein CASSLRGLAGDEQYF.

This clonotype was counted only a few times. The CDR3 protein is CASSLSGQGRIGELFF. DNA for the CDR3: TGTGCCAGCAGTTTATCGGGTCAGGGGCGGATCGGGGAGCTGTTTTTT. This chain joins TRBV27 and TRBJ2-2; D may be TRBD1 (6 bases). The CDR3 is made up of 16 amino acids. V gave up 0 bases and J gave up 7 bases, with 15 bases separating them. In germline, CDR1 is MNHEY, CDR2 SMNVEV (reference sequence).

As concerns this clonotype: A much larger clonotype is one base distant, so this may be a read error. This chain uses TRBV12-3 or TRBV12-4 with TRBJ1-5, with 7 bases matching TRBD1. Unmatched junction bases numbered 1, after V lost 3 bases and J lost 2 bases. This CDR3 is 14 amino acids long. The CDR3 DNA reads as TGTGCCAGCAGTTTCCAGGGGGGCAATCAGCCCCAGCATTTT. This sequence encodes CASSFQGGNQPQHF.

J is TRBJ2-2 and V is TRBV7-8, with D uncertain. The CDR3 loop spans 12 amino acids. V was pared by 0 bases and J by 5 bases, with 1 base between. Germline lookup yields CDR1 SGHVS and CDR2 FQNEAQ. The CDR3 DNA sequence: TGTGCCAGCAGCTTAGCTACCGGGGAGCTGTTTTTT. It yields the protein CASSLATGELFF.

About this clonotype itself: This may be a read error, as it is one base from a much larger clone. V is TRBV7-3 and J is TRBJ2-3; the match to TRBD2 covers 14 bases. V lost 4 bases and J lost 3; bases outside the gene matches: 6. This CDR3 is 17 amino acids long. Germline lookup yields CDR1 SGHTA and CDR2 FQGTGA. CDR3 nucleotide sequence: TGTGCCAGCAGCTCCCGGACTAGCGGGAGGTCAACAGATACGCAGTATTTT. Its protein product is CASSSRTSGRSTDTQYF.

This clonotype has a handful of counts. The J gene is TRBJ1-2, the V gene TRBV19, with TRBD1 as a possible D gene (6 bases). The germline CDR1 and CDR2 sequences are LNHDA and SQIVND (reference sequence). V lost 7 bases, J lost 3 bases, and 9 bases lay in between. This CDR3 has 12 residues. CDR3 residues: CASTDRYYGYTF. CDR3 DNA sequence: TGTGCCAGTACGGACAGATACTATGGCTACACCTTC.

This clonotype was seen more than once but under ten times. This chain links TRBV29-1 with TRBJ2-3; 10 nucleotides line up with TRBD2. With 4 bases clipped from V and 3 bases from J, the junction kept 1 base outside the gene matches. The V gene's germline CDR1 is SQVTM and CDR2 ANQGSEA. The CDR3 totals 13 residues. In DNA, the CDR3 is TGCAGCGTTGTAGCGGGAGGTACAGATACGCAGTATTTT. Translating it yields CSVVAGGTDTQYF.

This clonotype was detected only a few times. The CDR3 DNA reads TGTGCCAGCAGTTCTCTAGCGGGGTGGGCAGATACGCAGTATTTT. This sequence encodes CASSSLAGWADTQYF. The chain carries TRBV28 and TRBJ2-3, with TRBD2 identical over 9 bases. This CDR3 has 15 amino acids. Trimming removed 4 bases from V and 4 bases from J; junction bases left unmatched: 6. Germline lookup yields CDR1 MDHEN and CDR2 SYDVKM. Combining the CDR3 with reference TRBV28 and TRBJ2-3 gives the whole variable domain DVKVTQSSRYLVKRTGEKVFLECVQDMDHENMFWYRQDPGLGLRLIYFSYDVKMKEKGDIPEGYSVSREKKERFSLILESASTNQTSMYLCASSSLAGWADTQYFGPGTRLTVL.

The chain uses TRBV6-1 and TRBJ1-2, with D tentatively TRBD1 (5 bases). Germline CDR1 MNHNS, CDR2 SASEGT. There are 13 residues in the CDR3. Trimming left V 6 bases short and J 7 bases short, with 15 bases between. The CDR3 sequence is CASSWALQGGYTF. The CDR3 nucleotides are TGTGCCAGCAGCTGGGCCCTTCAGGGTGGCTACACCTTC.

The gene calls are TRBV12-3 or TRBV12-4 and TRBJ1-5; no firm D call. V was cut by 4 bases and J by 5 bases, with 12 bases left in between. The CDR3 is made up of 14 amino acids. CDR3 bases: TGTGCCAGCAGTTCCACCTGCTGTGATCAGCCCCAGCATTTT. Amino acids: CASSSTCCDQPQHF.